The source of this TCR beta chain is a study of T-cell reconstitution after alpha-beta-depleted transplantation in children. Study-wide results and limits: Several hundred graft clones that had expanded were reportedly the source of alpha-beta T cells about two months after transplant. Newly produced T cells mostly provided counts and TCRbeta diversity after one year, as hyperexpanded clones declined. The high TCRbeta diversity at day 60 in some patients came from surviving recipient T cells and thymic progenitors.

The TCRbeta library was prepared with unique molecular identifiers. MiXCR, applied by TCRdb to the PCR reads, yields one record per CDR3 protein. The repertoire holds under 250,000 distinct CDR3 sequences, about 24% seen once, with about 5% in the top ten. V was cut by 7 bases and J by 5 bases, with 17 bases left in between. Germline CDR1 is SEHNR and CDR2 is FQNEAQ (reference sequence). This CDR3 has 15 amino acids. In this sample, this clonotype turned up a few times. Its matching antigen is unknown. The J gene is TRBJ2-2, the V gene TRBV7-9; a possible D gene is TRBD1 (5 bases). The receptor's source is a female patient aged 2-9 years who had a stem cell transplant for congenital amegakaryocytic thrombocytopenia, so the T cells may come from the graft donor. The starting material was PBMCs, mostly from graft donor cells, obtained 360 days after TCRalphabeta/CD19-depleted stem cell transplant. This CDR3 is CASIAGHVGTGELFF. CDR3 sequence (DNA): TGTGCCAGCATCGCAGGACACGTGGGGACCGGGGAGCTGTTTTTT.